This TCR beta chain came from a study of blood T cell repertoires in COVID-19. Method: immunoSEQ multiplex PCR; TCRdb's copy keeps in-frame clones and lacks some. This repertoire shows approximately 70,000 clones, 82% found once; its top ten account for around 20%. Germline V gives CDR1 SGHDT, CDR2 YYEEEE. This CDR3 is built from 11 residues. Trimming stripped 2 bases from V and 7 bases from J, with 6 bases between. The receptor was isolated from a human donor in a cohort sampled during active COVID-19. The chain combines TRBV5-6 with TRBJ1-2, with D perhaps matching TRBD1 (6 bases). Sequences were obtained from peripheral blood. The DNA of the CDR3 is TGTGCCAGCAGCTTCAGGGGTGGCTACACCTTC. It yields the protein CASSFRGGYTF.